These T cell receptor beta chains were read from a single sample in a study of identical twins. Via MiXCR, TCRdb re-called the 5' RACE reads, giving one row per CDR3 protein. The sample records 500,000 to 550,000 distinct CDR3 sequences, around 20% being singletons. These data also formed part of another study, on yellow fever vaccine responses in identical twins.

The sequenced sample consisted of CD4+ T cells sorted from blood. The receptor source for this set is a woman aged 18 to 35 in good health. The CDR3 runs from the conserved cysteine through the conserved F or W. The D gene is left open where the match is weak. Some rows mark clone size as missing; the rest say once, few, many or name a class of expanded clone.

J gene,clone size,D gene,V gene,CDR3 DNA,CDR3 protein
TRBJ2-7,-,-,TRBV28,TGTGCCAGCACGCTAGCCCCAAGCTCCTACGAGCAGTACTTC,CASTLAPSSYEQYF
TRBJ2-6,-,-,TRBV24-1,TGTGCCACCAGTGCACACGGTGTTAGCTCTGGGGCCAACGTCCTGACTTTC,CATSAHGVSSGANVLTF
TRBJ1-1,many,TRBD1,TRBV3-1,TGTGCCAGCAGCCCGGGACAGACGAACACTGAAGCTTTCTTT,CASSPGQTNTEAFF
TRBJ1-6,-,TRBD1,TRBV27,TGTGCCAGCAGTTCCGGGACAGGCGTTTCACCCCTCCACTTT,CASSSGTGVSPLHF
TRBJ2-5,-,-,TRBV3-1,TGTGCCAGCAGCCACAGCGGCAAAGAGACCCAGTACTTC,CASSHSGKETQYF
TRBJ1-2,few,TRBD1,TRBV29-1,TGCAGCGAGTCGACAGGGGGTTCTGGCTACACCTTC,CSESTGGSGYTF
TRBJ2-5,-,TRBD2,TRBV3-1,TGTGCCAGCAGCCAGAACACTCTAGCGGAAGAGACCCAGTACTTC,CASSQNTLAEETQYF
TRBJ2-3,-,-,TRBV20-1,TGCAGTGCTAGCGGGATCGGGACAGATACGCAGTATTTT,CSASGIGTDTQYF
TRBJ2-2,few,-,TRBV11-3,TGTGCCAGCTGGGGAGGAAGGTATCCCAGGGAGCTGTTTTTT,CASWGGRYPRELFF
TRBJ2-1,few,TRBD2,TRBV7-2,TGTGCCAGCAGCTTAAAGCGGGAGAGGGATGAGCAGTTCTTC,CASSLKRERDEQFF
TRBJ2-3,-,-,TRBV20-1,TGCAGTGCTATCCGACAGTGGGGGAGTACGCAGTATTTT,CSAIRQWGSTQYF
TRBJ2-1,-,TRBD2,TRBV2,TGTGCCAGCAGTTCCCAACCGACTTTAGCGGGAGGGTACAATGAGCAGTTCTTC,CASSSQPTLAGGYNEQFF
TRBJ2-5,-,TRBD1,TRBV7-7,TGTGCCAGCAGCTCCATACAGGGGGGAGAGACCCAGTACTTC,CASSSIQGGETQYF
TRBJ2-1,few,TRBD2,TRBV7-2,TGTGCCAGCAGCTTAATCGCGGGAGAGAACAATGAGCAGTTCTTC,CASSLIAGENNEQFF
TRBJ2-1,-,-,TRBV20-1,TGCAGTGTCTGGTACAATGAGCAGTTCTTC,CSVWYNEQFF
TRBJ2-1,few,-,TRBV29-1,TGCAGCCTTACTACAATAGATTACAATGAGCAGTTCTTC,CSLTTIDYNEQFF
TRBJ1-1,-,-,TRBV5-3,TGTGCCAGAATACACAGGTCAGAAGCTTTCTTT,CARIHRSEAFF
TRBJ2-6,few,-,TRBV5-1,TGCGCCAGCAGCTTGGCCGCGTTTGGTGGGGCCAACGTCCTGACTTTC,CASSLAAFGGANVLTF
TRBJ2-1,-,TRBD2,TRBV28,TGTGCCAGCAGTACTACGGGACTCGGGGAGGGTGAGCAGTTCTTC,CASSTTGLGEGEQFF
TRBJ2-3,-,TRBD2,TRBV7-7,TGTGCCAGCAGTACGGGACTAGCGGATTCAGATACGCAGTATTTT,CASSTGLADSDTQYF
TRBJ2-1,few,TRBD1,TRBV11-2,TGTGCCAGCGCAACGACAGGGTTTGAGCAGTTCTTC,CASATTGFEQFF
TRBJ2-3,-,TRBD2,TRBV20-1,TGCAGTGCTACTCTAGCGGGGTTCACAGATACGCAGTATTTT,CSATLAGFTDTQYF
TRBJ2-2,-,TRBD2,TRBV9,TGTGCCAGCAGCCCCACGACTAGCGGGGGCGGGGAGCTGTTTTTT,CASSPTTSGGGELFF
TRBJ2-3,-,TRBD2,TRBV4-1,TGCGCCAGCAGCCAAGTGCCCCTGACTAGCGGGGGGGGCACAGATACGCAGTATTTT,CASSQVPLTSGGGTDTQYF
TRBJ2-3,many,-,TRBV20-1,TGCAGTGCTAGACCCCGGGACGACCATCAGGCGACGCAGTATTTT,CSARPRDDHQATQYF
TRBJ2-2,few,TRBD2,TRBV4-1,TGCGCCAGCAGCCAAGATTCCCTAGCGGGAGTTCTCGGGGAGCTGTTTTTT,CASSQDSLAGVLGELFF
TRBJ2-5,-,TRBD2,TRBV4-2,TGTGCCAGCAGCCGCGGGACTAGCGGGGGGGCCGGGGAGACCCAGTACTTC,CASSRGTSGGAGETQYF